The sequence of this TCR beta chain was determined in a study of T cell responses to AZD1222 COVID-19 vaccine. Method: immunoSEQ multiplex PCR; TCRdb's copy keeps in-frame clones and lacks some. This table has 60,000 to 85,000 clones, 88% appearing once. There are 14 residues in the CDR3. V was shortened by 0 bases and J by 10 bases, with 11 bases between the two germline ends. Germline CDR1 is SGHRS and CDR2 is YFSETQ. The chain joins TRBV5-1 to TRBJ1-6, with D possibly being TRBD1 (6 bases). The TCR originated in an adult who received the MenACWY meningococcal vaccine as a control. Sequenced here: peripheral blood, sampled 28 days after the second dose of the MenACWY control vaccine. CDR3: CASSLDAGESPLHF. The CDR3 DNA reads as TGCGCCAGCAGCTTGGATGCAGGGGAATCACCCCTCCACTTT.